These 7 T cell receptor beta chains came from one sample sequenced in a study of low-dose radiotherapy and immunotherapy resistance in tumors. Gene-specific TRAV and TRBV primers were used for first-strand cDNA, covering alpha and beta chains. TCRs underwent roughly 20 PCR cycles of amplification with a constant-region primer and V-primer adapter. TCRdb reprocessed the reads with MiXCR, giving one entry per CDR3 protein. The table has 30,000 to 45,000 distinct CDR3 sequences, about a fifth seen once. Noted time point: after trial treatment. The treatment denotes: LDRT plus nivolumab, ipilimumab, low-dose cyclophosphamide and aspirin (RACIN trial). Source: PBMCs, taken after low-dose radiotherapy plus immunotherapy. These receptors were taken from a female donor with ovarian cancer.

The chain has TRBV14 and TRBJ2-1; tentatively, D is TRBD1 (6 bases). In germline, CDR1 is SGHDN, CDR2 FVKESK. V lost 5 bases and J 10 bases, leaving 24 bases between the germline ends. The CDR3 is 16 residues long. Here the CDR3 DNA reads TGTGCCAGCAGCTTGACAGGACAGATCCCGATCGGGGAGCAGTTCTTC. It specifies CASSLTGQIPIGEQFF.

This clonotype has ten or more counts. The chain recombines TRBV10-3 with TRBJ1-5, with D possibly being TRBD1 (6 bases). V shed 4 bases and J shed 6 bases, with 10 bases lying between them. CDR3 length equals 13 residues. Germline-derived CDR1 and CDR2 are ENHRY and SYGVKD. Here the CDR3 reads CAISVGGGQPQHF. The CDR3, as DNA: TGTGCCATCAGTGTTGGGGGCGGTCAGCCCCAGCATTTT.

This clonotype was observed at least ten times. V is TRBV19 and J is TRBJ2-7; D remains unclear. The CDR3 spans 13 residues. V was clipped by 3 bases and J by 2 bases, with 8 bases between them. From germline, CDR1 is LNHDA and CDR2 SQIVND (reference sequence). CDR3 bases: TGTGCCAGTAGTATTCAGGTCACCTACGAGCAGTACTTC. This encodes CASSIQVTYEQYF. The full variable domain, completed using reference TRBV19 and TRBJ2-7, is DGGITQSPKYLFRKEGQNVTLSCEQNLNHDAMYWYRQDPGQGLRLIYYSQIVNDFQKGDIAEGYSVSREKKESFPLTVTSAQKNPTAFYLCASSIQVTYEQYFGPGTRLTVT.

This clonotype was found many times. V usage is TRBV6-2 or TRBV6-3 and J usage is TRBJ2-5; 10 nucleotides match TRBD2. The germline V gene encodes CDR1 MNHEY and CDR2 SVGEGT. With 10 bases clipped from V and 5 bases from J, the junction kept 10 bases outside the gene matches. The CDR3 has 14 residues. CDR3 sequence: CATIQRGGRETQYF. CDR3 in DNA: TGTGCCACCATACAGCGGGGGGGCCGGGAGACCCAGTACTTC.

Many counts were recorded for this clonotype. The chain joins TRBV5-1 to TRBJ2-5, with D maybe TRBD2 (5 bases). V shed 4 bases and J shed 5 bases, with 6 bases lying between them. Germline V gives CDR1 SGHRS, CDR2 YFSETQ. This CDR3 has 11 residues. CDR3: CASSQRETQYF. The CDR3 nucleotides are TGCGCCAGCAGCCAGCGGGAGACCCAGTACTTC.

The rearrangement joins TRBV20-1 to TRBJ2-3; D gene uncertain. The V gene lost 7 bases and the J gene lost 1 base, with 9 bases spanning the gap. This CDR3 has 12 amino acids. Looked up from germline, CDR1 is DFQATT and CDR2 is SNEGSKA (reference sequence). The CDR3 here is CSVPVGTDTQYF. Written as DNA, the CDR3 is TGCAGTGTCCCCGTTGGCACAGATACGCAGTATTTT.

This clonotype was seen many times. The chain couples TRBV29-1 to TRBJ1-2; TRBD1 matches at 9 bases. CDR1 is SQVTM, CDR2 ANQGSEA, per germline. The junction had 2 bases not matched to a gene; V was cut back by 5 bases and J by 4 bases. The CDR3 is made up of 12 amino acids. The CDR3 region has the DNA TGCAGCGTTTGGACAGGGGCCTATGGCTACACCTTC. Translated: CSVWTGAYGYTF.